This TCR beta chain was obtained from a study of blood T cells in healthy people across ages. For the second PCR, which ran for about 6 to 11 cycles, a sample-barcoded 5' primer and a J-beta primer mix were used. MiXCR, run by TCRdb on the 5' RACE reads, gives a single entry per CDR3 protein. The table lists 600,000 to 850,000 distinct CDR3 sequences, just under 25% of them singletons. Trimming cost V 4 bases and J 2 bases, with 9 bases left between them. CDR3 size: 13 residues. Germline CDR1 reads MDHEN; CDR2 reads SYDVKM. This clonotype appeared a few times. Its antigen is unknown. Whole-study findings and limits: Roughly linear declines in TCR beta diversity per million T cells occurred with age.

Per sample, at least 5 micrograms of total RNA were extracted. These same records also appear under a second study, on T cells of mothers and their children.

The receptor comes from a boy between 10 and 17 years old in good health. The source material was blood. This chain connects TRBV28 to TRBJ2-7, with unresolved D. CDR3: CASSSRLTYEQYF. The CDR3 DNA reads TGTGCCAGCAGTTCTAGGCTTACCTACGAGCAGTACTTC.